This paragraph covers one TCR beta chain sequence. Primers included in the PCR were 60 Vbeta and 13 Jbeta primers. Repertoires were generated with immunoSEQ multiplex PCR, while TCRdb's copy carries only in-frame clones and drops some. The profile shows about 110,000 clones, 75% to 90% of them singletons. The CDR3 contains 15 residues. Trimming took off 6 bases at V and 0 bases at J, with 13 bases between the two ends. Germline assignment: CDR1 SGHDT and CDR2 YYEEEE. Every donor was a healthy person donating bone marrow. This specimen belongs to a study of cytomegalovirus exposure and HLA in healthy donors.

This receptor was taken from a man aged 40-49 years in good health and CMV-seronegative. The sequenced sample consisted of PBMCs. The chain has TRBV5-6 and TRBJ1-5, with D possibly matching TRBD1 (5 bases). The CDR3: CASNNWGLSNQPQHF. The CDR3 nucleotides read TGTGCCAGCAACAACTGGGGACTTAGCAATCAGCCCCAGCATTTT.